These 18 T cell receptor beta chains were all obtained from the same sample, sequenced in a study of shared clonotypes between healthy human individuals. Libraries were prepared by immunoSEQ multiplex PCR; TCRdb keeps only in-frame clonotypes and omits some of them. The repertoire includes about 660,000 clones, roughly 70% of them detected once, and approximately 1.8% sits in the top ten. Sequencing input: memory CD4+ T cells sorted from blood. The subset is: CD45RA-negative fraction. The receptor set was obtained from a woman under 40 in good health.

CDR3 sequence (DNA): TGTGCCAGCAGCCCGAGCGGGACTCTGGACGGGGAGCTGTTTTTT. Its translation is CASSPSGTLDGELFF. V usage is TRBV7-8 and J usage is TRBJ2-2; 7 bases fit TRBD2. This CDR3 comprises 15 residues. Germline values: CDR1 SGHVS, CDR2 FQNEAQ. Germline trimming cut 5 bases from V and 7 bases from J; bases unmatched to any gene: 10.

Of note for this clone: The same CDR3 can be traced to other DNA sequences in this sample. The rearrangement joins TRBV29-1 to TRBJ2-1; D uncertain. Germline V CDR1 and CDR2: SQVTM, ANQGSEA. The length of the CDR3 is 14 residues. The CDR3: CTFLNPVNNNEQFF. CDR3 coding DNA: TGCACCTTCCTAAACCCGGTTAATAACAATGAGCAGTTCTTC.

The CDR3 loop reads CASSVTTVGNTEAFF. Here the CDR3 DNA reads TGTGCCAGCAGCGTGACGACGGTGGGGAACACTGAAGCTTTCTTT. The J gene is TRBJ1-1, the V gene TRBV7-2; D is unclear. Germline V CDR1 and CDR2: SGHTA, FQGNSA. The CDR3 spans 15 residues. The V and J ends lost 5 bases and 1 base respectively, with 14 bases between them.

V usage is TRBV5-4 and J usage is TRBJ1-2, with D perhaps matching TRBD1 (6 bases). The V gene lost 4 bases and the J gene lost 8 bases, with 18 bases spanning the gap. Germline CDR1 SGHNT, CDR2 YYREEE (reference sequence). This CDR3 spans 14 amino acids. CDR3 DNA: TGTGCCAGCAGCCGCCCGCGGGACATAAAAGGCTACACCTTC. Its translation: CASSRPRDIKGYTF.

CDR3 bases: TGTGCCAGCAGGGAAATGGGGGAGGGCGGTGATGAGCAGTTCTTC. As protein: CASREMGEGGDEQFF. V and J are TRBV14 and TRBJ2-1; 7 bases line up with TRBD2. CDR1 is SGHDN and CDR2 is FVKESK in the germline V gene. Losses at the gene ends were 6 bases for V and 8 bases for J; bases not matched to a gene: 13. The CDR3 has 15 amino acids. Complete variable domain (other parts from reference TRBV14 and TRBJ2-1): EAGVTQFPSHSVIEKGQTVTLRCDPISGHDNLYWYRRVMGKEIKFLLHFVKESKQDESGMPNNRFLAERTGGTYSTLKVQPAELEDSGVYFCASREMGEGGDEQFFGPGTRLTVL.

The V gene is TRBV28, the J gene TRBJ2-3; maybe TRBD1 (5 bases). From germline, CDR1 is MDHEN and CDR2 SYDVKM. This CDR3 has 16 residues. The V end was cut by 7 bases, the J end by 2 bases, with 19 bases between. The CDR3: CASTSLGGHTTDTQYF. DNA of the CDR3: TGTGCCAGCACCTCCCTTGGCGGACACACCACAGATACGCAGTATTTT.

V and J are TRBV20-1 and TRBJ1-1; D not resolved. In germline, CDR1 is DFQATT, CDR2 SNEGSKA (reference sequence). The CDR3 runs to 11 residues. With 4 bases removed from V and 2 bases from J, the gap between germline ends came to 5 bases. The CDR3 DNA is TGCAGTGCTATATACAACACTGAAGCTTTCTTT. Its translation: CSAIYNTEAFF.

V and J are TRBV11-2 and TRBJ2-3, with D unresolved. The CDR3 is made up of 14 amino acids. V dropped 3 bases and J dropped 4 bases, with 11 bases sitting between them. Per the germline V gene, CDR1 is SGHAT and CDR2 is FQNNGV. CDR3 amino acids: CASSFPGLADTQYF. The CDR3 nucleotides are TGTGCCAGCAGCTTCCCCGGGCTGGCAGATACGCAGTATTTT.

CDR3 residues: CASGGTAYEQYF. DNA for the CDR3: TGTGCCAGTGGGGGAACGGCCTACGAGCAGTACTTC. This sequence joins TRBV6-1 and TRBJ2-7, with D perhaps assigned TRBD1 or TRBD2 (5 bases each). The CDR3 has 12 amino acids. Germline CDR1 reads MNHNS; CDR2 reads SASEGT. V lost 9 bases and J lost 2, with 11 bases in between.

The rearrangement uses TRBV28 and TRBJ2-2, with 7 bases aligning to TRBD1. Looked up from germline, CDR1 is MDHEN and CDR2 is SYDVKM. J gave up 3 bases and V 5 bases, and 6 bases lay outside the gene matches. The CDR3 sequence is 15 residues long. The DNA of the CDR3 is TGTGCCAGCAGTCGGGTAGACAGGGACACCGGGGAGCTGTTTTTT. Translation: CASSRVDRDTGELFF.

This chain joins TRBV28 and TRBJ2-1; D is possibly TRBD1 or TRBD2 (5 bases each). V was shortened by 4 bases and J by 8 bases, with 24 bases between the two germline ends. Germline V gene lookup returns CDR1 MDHEN and CDR2 SYDVKM. CDR3 size: 17 residues. CDR3 loop: CASSSLLGTQVGDEQFF. The CDR3 bases are TGTGCCAGCAGTTCCCTACTGGGGACCCAAGTCGGAGATGAGCAGTTCTTC.

This clone occurred once. V usage is TRBV11-3 and J usage is TRBJ2-3; D remains unclear. Trimming cost V 5 bases and J 0 bases, with 15 bases left between them. Germline CDR1 reads SGHNT; CDR2 reads YENEEA. The CDR3 extends over 16 amino acids. CDR3 amino acids: CASSPPQGGSTDTQYF. CDR3 DNA: TGTGCCAGCAGCCCGCCCCAAGGCGGTAGCACAGATACGCAGTATTTT.

The chain recombines TRBV18 with TRBJ2-7; 9 bases match TRBD1. Germline V CDR1 and CDR2: KGHSH, LQKENI. V gave up 3 bases and J gave up 5 bases; unmatched junction bases: 5. This CDR3 contains 14 residues. The CDR3 sequence: CASSPGTGHDEQYF. In DNA form, the CDR3 reads TGTGCCAGCTCACCGGGGACAGGGCATGACGAGCAGTACTTC.

The rearrangement joins TRBV2 to TRBJ2-2, with D possibly TRBD2 on 6 matching bases. The CDR3 is 16 residues long. The germline gives CDR1 SNHLY, CDR2 FYNNEI. V lost 5 bases and J lost 4, with 17 bases in between. The CDR3, as DNA: TGTGCCAGCAGTTCGCGACCGGGAGCGTCCACCGGGGAGCTGTTTTTT. This codes for CASSSRPGASTGELFF.

The gene calls are TRBV29-1 and TRBJ2-7, with 10 bases fitting TRBD2. Germline V gene lookup returns CDR1 SQVTM and CDR2 ANQGSEA. This CDR3 is built from 14 residues. V was clipped by 6 bases and J by 4 bases; unmatched bases: 9. CDR3 in amino acids: CSVARLAGEYEQYF. Here the CDR3 DNA reads TGCAGCGTGGCGAGGCTAGCGGGAGAGTACGAGCAGTACTTC.

In DNA, the CDR3 is TGTGCCAGCAGCTTAAGCGCGGAGGGGTTATTTTATGGCTACACCTTC. It yields the protein CASSLSAEGLFYGYTF. The genes are TRBV11-3 and TRBJ1-2; possibly TRBD1 for D (5 bases). Trimming cost V 2 bases and J 5 bases, with 18 bases left between them. The CDR3 covers 16 residues. The germline CDR1 and CDR2 sequences are SGHNT and YENEEA.

The genes are TRBV18 and TRBJ1-4, with D possibly TRBD1 on 5 matching bases. The CDR3 length is 13 residues. Germline V gene data show CDR1 as KGHSH and CDR2 as LQKENI. V lost 2 bases and J lost 5, with 6 bases in between. The CDR3 DNA sequence: TGTGCCAGCTCACCAGGGGCGAATGAAAAACTGTTTTTT. It yields the protein CASSPGANEKLFF.

The V gene is TRBV14, the J gene TRBJ2-7, with D tentatively TRBD2 (6 bases). Trimming shortened V by 6 bases and J by 2 bases, and 14 bases separated the two germline ends. Germline V gene sequence: CDR1 SGHDN, CDR2 FVKESK. This CDR3 contains 14 residues. CDR3 DNA sequence: TGTGCCAGCAGACCGGGACTCCCTCCCTACGAGCAGTACTTC. This encodes CASRPGLPPYEQYF.